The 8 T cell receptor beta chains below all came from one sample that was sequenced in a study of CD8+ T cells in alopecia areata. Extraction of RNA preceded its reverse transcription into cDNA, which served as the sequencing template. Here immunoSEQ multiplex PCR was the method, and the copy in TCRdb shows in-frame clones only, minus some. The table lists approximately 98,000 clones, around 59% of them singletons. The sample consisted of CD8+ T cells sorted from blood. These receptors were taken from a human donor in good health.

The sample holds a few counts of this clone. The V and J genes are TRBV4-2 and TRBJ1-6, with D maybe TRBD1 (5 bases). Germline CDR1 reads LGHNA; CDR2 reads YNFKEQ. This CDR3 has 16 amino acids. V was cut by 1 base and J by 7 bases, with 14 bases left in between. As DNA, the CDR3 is TGTGCCAGCAGCCAAGTGGTCGACAGCCCGAATTCACCCCTCCACTTT. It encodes CASSQVVDSPNSPLHF.

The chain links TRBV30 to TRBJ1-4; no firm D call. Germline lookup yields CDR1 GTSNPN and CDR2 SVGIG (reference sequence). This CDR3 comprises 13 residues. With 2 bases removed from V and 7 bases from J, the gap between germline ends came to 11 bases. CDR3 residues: CAWSPVSGEKLFF. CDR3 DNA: TGTGCCTGGAGTCCGGTCTCAGGTGAAAAACTGTTTTTT.

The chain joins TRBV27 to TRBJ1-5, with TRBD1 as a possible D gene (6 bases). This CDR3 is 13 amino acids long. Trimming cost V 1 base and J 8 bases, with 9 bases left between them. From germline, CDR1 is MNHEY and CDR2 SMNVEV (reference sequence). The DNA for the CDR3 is TGTGCCAGCAGTTTATGGCCAGGGGAGCCCCAGCATTTT. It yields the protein CASSLWPGEPQHF.

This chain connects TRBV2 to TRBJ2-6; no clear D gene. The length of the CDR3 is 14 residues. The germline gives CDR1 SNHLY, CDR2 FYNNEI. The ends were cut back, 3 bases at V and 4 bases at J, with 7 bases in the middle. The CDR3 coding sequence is TGTGCCAGCAGTGACTTTGCGGGGGCCAACGTCCTGACTTTC. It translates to CASSDFAGANVLTF.

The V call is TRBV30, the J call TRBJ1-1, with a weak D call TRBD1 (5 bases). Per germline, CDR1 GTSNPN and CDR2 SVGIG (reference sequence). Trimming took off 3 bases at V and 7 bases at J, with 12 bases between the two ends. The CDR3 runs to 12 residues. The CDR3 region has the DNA TGTGCCTGGAGGGGAATGGGGCTTGAAGCTTTCTTT. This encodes CAWRGMGLEAFF.

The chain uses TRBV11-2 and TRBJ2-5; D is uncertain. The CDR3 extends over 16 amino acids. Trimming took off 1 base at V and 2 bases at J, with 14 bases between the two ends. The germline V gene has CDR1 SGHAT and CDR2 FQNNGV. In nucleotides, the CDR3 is TGTGCCAGCAGCTTAGGTCTCCGGACGGTTCAAGAGACCCAGTACTTC. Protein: CASSLGLRTVQETQYF. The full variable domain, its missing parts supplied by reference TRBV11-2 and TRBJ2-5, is EAGVAQSPRYKIIEKRQSVAFWCNPISGHATLYWYQQILGQGPKLLIQFQNNGVVDDSQLPKDRFSAERLKGVDSTLKIQPAKLEDSAVYLCASSLGLRTVQETQYFGPGTRLLVL.

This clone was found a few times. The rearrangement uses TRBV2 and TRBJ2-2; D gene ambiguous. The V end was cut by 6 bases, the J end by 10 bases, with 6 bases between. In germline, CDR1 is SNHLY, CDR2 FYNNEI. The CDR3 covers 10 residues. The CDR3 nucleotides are TGTGCCAGCAGGGGGTTGGAGCTGTTTTTT. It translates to CASRGLELFF.

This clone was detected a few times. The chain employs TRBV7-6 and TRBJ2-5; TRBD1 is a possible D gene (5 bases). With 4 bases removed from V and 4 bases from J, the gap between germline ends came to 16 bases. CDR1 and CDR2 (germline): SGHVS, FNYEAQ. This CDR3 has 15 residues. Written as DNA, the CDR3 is TGTGCCAGCAGCTGGCGTCTAACCCAGGGAGAGACCCAGTACTTC. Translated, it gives CASSWRLTQGETQYF.